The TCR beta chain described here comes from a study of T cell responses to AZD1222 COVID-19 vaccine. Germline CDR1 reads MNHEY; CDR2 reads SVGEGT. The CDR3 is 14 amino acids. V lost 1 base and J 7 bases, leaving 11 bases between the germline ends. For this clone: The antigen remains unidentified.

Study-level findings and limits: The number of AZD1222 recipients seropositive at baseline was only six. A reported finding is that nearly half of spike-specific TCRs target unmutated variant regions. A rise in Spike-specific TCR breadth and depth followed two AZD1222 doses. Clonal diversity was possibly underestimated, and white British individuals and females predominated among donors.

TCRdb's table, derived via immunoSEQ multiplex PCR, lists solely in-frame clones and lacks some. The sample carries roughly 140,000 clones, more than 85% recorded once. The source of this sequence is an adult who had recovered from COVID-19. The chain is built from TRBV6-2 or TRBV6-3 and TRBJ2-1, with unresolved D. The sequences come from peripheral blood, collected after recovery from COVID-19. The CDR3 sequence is CASSYFSDQNEQFF. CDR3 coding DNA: TGTGCCAGCAGTTACTTTTCCGACCAAAATGAGCAGTTCTTC.